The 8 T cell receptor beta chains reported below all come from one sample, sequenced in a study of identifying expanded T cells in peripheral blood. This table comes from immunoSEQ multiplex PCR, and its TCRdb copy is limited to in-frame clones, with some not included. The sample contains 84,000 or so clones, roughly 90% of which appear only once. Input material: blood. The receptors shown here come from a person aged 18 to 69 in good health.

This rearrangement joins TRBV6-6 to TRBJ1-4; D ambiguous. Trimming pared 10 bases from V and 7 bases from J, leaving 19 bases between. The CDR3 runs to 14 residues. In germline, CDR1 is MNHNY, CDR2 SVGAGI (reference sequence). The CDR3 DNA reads TGTGCCACCCGAAAGGGCCTTACCGGTGAAAAACTGTTTTTT. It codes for CATRKGLTGEKLFF.

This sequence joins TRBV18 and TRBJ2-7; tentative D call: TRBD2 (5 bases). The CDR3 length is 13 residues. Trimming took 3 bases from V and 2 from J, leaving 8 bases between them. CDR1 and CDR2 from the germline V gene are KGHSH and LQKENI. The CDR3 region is CASSPTGAYEQYF. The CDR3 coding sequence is TGTGCCAGCTCACCCACCGGGGCCTACGAGCAGTACTTC.

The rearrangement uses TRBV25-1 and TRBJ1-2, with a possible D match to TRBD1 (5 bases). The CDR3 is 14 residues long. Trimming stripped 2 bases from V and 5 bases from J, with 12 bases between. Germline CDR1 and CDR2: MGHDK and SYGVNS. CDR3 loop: CASSEGQGGYGYTF. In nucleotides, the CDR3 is TGTGCCAGCAGTGAAGGGCAGGGAGGGTATGGCTACACCTTC.

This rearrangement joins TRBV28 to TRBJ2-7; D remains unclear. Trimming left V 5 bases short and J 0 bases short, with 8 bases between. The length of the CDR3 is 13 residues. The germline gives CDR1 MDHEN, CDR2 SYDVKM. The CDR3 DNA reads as TGTGCCAGCAGTCACGACGGCTCCTACGAGCAGTACTTC. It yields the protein CASSHDGSYEQYF.

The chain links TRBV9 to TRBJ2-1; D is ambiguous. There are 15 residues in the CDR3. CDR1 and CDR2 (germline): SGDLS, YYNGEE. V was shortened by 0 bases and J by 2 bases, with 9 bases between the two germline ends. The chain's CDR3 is CASSVGGSAYNEQFF. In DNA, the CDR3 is TGTGCCAGCAGCGTAGGAGGTTCGGCCTACAATGAGCAGTTCTTC.

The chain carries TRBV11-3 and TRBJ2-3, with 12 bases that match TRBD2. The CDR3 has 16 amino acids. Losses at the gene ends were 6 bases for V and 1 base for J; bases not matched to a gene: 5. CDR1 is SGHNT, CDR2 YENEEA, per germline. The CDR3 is CASSRGTSGRTDTQYF. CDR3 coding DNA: TGTGCCAGCAGTCGTGGGACTAGCGGGCGCACAGATACGCAGTATTTT. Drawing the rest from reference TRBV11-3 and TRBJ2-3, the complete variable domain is EAGVVQSPRYKIIEKKQPVAFWCNPISGHNTLYWYLQNLGQGPELLIRYENEEAVDDSQLPKDRFSAERLKGVDSTLKIQPAELGDSAVYLCASSRGTSGRTDTQYFGPGTRLTVL.

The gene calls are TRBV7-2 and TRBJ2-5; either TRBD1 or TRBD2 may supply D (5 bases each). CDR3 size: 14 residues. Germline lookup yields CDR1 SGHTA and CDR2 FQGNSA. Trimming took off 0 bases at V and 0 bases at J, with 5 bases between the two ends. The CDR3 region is CASSLAGDQETQYF. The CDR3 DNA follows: TGTGCCAGCAGCTTAGCGGGGGACCAAGAGACCCAGTACTTC.

The CDR3 nucleotides read TGTGCCAGCAGCTCTTACGCAGGGGCTCTGCCTTACAATGAGCAGTTCTTC. This encodes CASSSYAGALPYNEQFF. The chain uses TRBV5-6 and TRBJ2-1, with TRBD1 as a possible D gene (6 bases). This CDR3 is built from 17 residues. Trimming stripped 3 bases from V and 4 bases from J, with 20 bases between. Germline CDR1 reads SGHDT; CDR2 reads YYEEEE.